This record looks at one T cell receptor beta chain sequence and its context. Its antigen is currently unknown. Unique molecular identifiers were built into the TCRbeta library. One entry per CDR3 protein results from TCRdb running MiXCR on the PCR reads. The sample includes fewer than 700,000 distinct CDR3 sequences, about 21% of them seen just once. The data were taken from a study of T-cell reconstitution after alpha-beta-depleted transplantation in children. Study-level results: Reports say that about two months after transplant, the alpha-beta T cells came out of several hundred graft clones that had expanded.

The sequencing here drew on PBMCs, mostly from graft donor cells, taken 360 days after TCRalphabeta/CD19-depleted stem cell transplant. The sequence derives from a boy under two years old who had a stem cell transplant for acute myeloid leukemia, so the T cells may come from the graft donor.

CDR3 sequence: CSVTRANGYTF. The CDR3 DNA follows: TGCAGCGTGACGAGGGCTAATGGCTACACCTTC. The rearrangement joins TRBV29-1 to TRBJ1-2; D is uncertain. With 6 bases removed from V and 6 bases from J, the gap between germline ends came to 11 bases. Germline V gives CDR1 SQVTM, CDR2 ANQGSEA. The CDR3 length is 11 residues. Together with reference TRBV29-1 and TRBJ1-2, the CDR3 gives the full variable domain: SAVISQKPSRDICQRGTSLTIQCQVDSQVTMMFWYRQQPGQSLTLIATANQGSEATYESGFVIDKFPISRPNLTFSTLTVSNMSPEDSSIYLCSVTRANGYTFGSGTRLTVV.